A single T cell receptor beta chain is shown here with its context. The antigen is undetermined. This sample is drawn from a study of OX40 agonist ivuxolimab in advanced cancers. This CDR3 region has 12 residues. Germline CDR1 reads SGHNT; CDR2 reads YYREEE (reference sequence). The V gene lost 3 bases and the J gene lost 5 bases, with 8 bases spanning the gap. Method: immunoSEQ multiplex PCR; TCRdb's copy keeps in-frame clones and lacks some. The sample yields around 70,000 clones, roughly 82% seen once. Whole-study results and caveats: Among patients with partial responses at 0.1-3.0 mg/kg, clonal expansion was among the lowest.

This clonotype originated in an adult with an advanced solid tumor such as melanoma, head and neck, liver or kidney cancer. The V call is TRBV5-4, the J call TRBJ2-5; TRBD2 might be the D (5 bases). Source: CD4+ or CD8+ T cells sorted from blood, taken in a trial of the OX40 agonist ivuxolimab. The CDR3 region is CASSSPGETQYF. The CDR3 coding sequence is TGTGCCAGCAGCTCACCGGGGGAGACCCAGTACTTC.